This passage covers 8 T cell receptor beta chains from one sample sequenced in a study of cytomegalovirus exposure and HLA in healthy donors. With 60 Vbeta and 13 Jbeta primers, the PCR was carried out. Produced via immunoSEQ multiplex PCR; TCRdb's table is partial and in-frame only. The table records 130,000 to 150,000 clones, around three quarters of them present only once. Sequencing input: PBMCs. These receptors originate from a middle-aged man in good health and CMV-seropositive.

The genes are TRBV30 and TRBJ1-3; maybe TRBD1 (5 bases). Germline assignment: CDR1 GTSNPN and CDR2 SVGIG (reference sequence). The CDR3 has 14 residues. V lost 4 bases, J lost 4 bases, and 14 bases lay in between. As DNA, the CDR3 is TGTGCCTGGATCGGACAACGTGCAGGAAACACCATATATTTT. Translated: CAWIGQRAGNTIYF.

J is TRBJ2-1 and V is TRBV4-2; D perhaps matches TRBD2 (6 bases). V lost 4 bases to trimming and J lost 8 bases, with 15 bases between them. The CDR3 extends over 14 amino acids. Germline V CDR1 and CDR2: LGHNA, YNFKEQ. The CDR3 loop is CASSLGTRRDEQFF. CDR3 coding DNA: TGTGCCAGCAGCCTAGGGACTCGTAGGGATGAGCAGTTCTTC.

The gene calls are TRBV11-2 and TRBJ1-5, with no clear D. Per germline, CDR1 SGHAT and CDR2 FQNNGV. V was shortened by 2 bases and J by 0 bases, with 11 bases between the two germline ends. CDR3 length: 16 residues. The CDR3 loop is CASSLTAANSNQPQHF. CDR3 coding DNA: TGTGCCAGCAGCTTAACAGCCGCTAATAGCAATCAGCCCCAGCATTTT.

The chain couples TRBV18 to TRBJ2-7; 7 bases align to TRBD1. V was clipped by 1 base and J by 5 bases; unmatched bases: 11. The CDR3 spans 16 residues. Germline assignment: CDR1 KGHSH and CDR2 LQKENI. Written as DNA, the CDR3 is TGTGCCAGCTCACCACTTACAGGGGATCTTACCCACGAGCAGTACTTC. Amino acid sequence: CASSPLTGDLTHEQYF.

The V gene is TRBV11-2, the J gene TRBJ1-5, with TRBD1 matching over 10 bases. J gave up 3 bases and V 5 bases, and 4 bases lay outside the gene matches. The CDR3 has 15 residues. CDR1 SGHAT and CDR2 FQNNGV come from the germline V gene. CDR3 sequence reads: CASSPGTGVNQPQHF. CDR3 bases: TGTGCCAGCAGCCCCGGGACAGGGGTCAATCAGCCCCAGCATTTT.

This chain links TRBV6-1 with TRBJ1-2; D is unresolved. Trimming pared 8 bases from V and 1 base from J, leaving 11 bases between. CDR3 length: 13 residues. Germline-derived CDR1 and CDR2 are MNHNS and SASEGT. The CDR3 protein is CASSDGLNYGYTF. CDR3 sequence (DNA): TGTGCCAGCTCGGACGGACTTAACTATGGCTACACCTTC.

The chain employs TRBV27 and TRBJ2-5, with 12 bases that match TRBD2. Looked up from germline, CDR1 is MNHEY and CDR2 is SMNVEV (reference sequence). V shed 4 bases, J shed 3 bases, and the junction held 0 bases outside the gene matches. The CDR3 has 14 residues. CDR3 amino acids: CASSSSGREETQYF. DNA of the CDR3: TGTGCCAGCAGTTCTAGCGGGAGGGAAGAGACCCAGTACTTC.

This clone was recorded a few times. The chain joins TRBV9 to TRBJ2-3; 7 bases match TRBD2. Per the germline V gene, CDR1 is SGDLS and CDR2 is YYNGEE. This CDR3 is built from 15 residues. The junction had 4 bases not matched to a gene; V was cut back by 2 bases and J by 1 base. CDR3 amino acids: CASSVFGLGTDTQYF. For the CDR3, the DNA is TGTGCCAGCAGCGTCTTCGGACTAGGCACAGATACGCAGTATTTT. The variable domain in full, with the rest retrieved from reference TRBV9 and TRBJ2-3, is DSGVTQTPKHLITATGQRVTLRCSPRSGDLSVYWYQQSLDQGLQFLIQYYNGEERAKGNILERFSAQQFPDLHSELNLSSLELGDSALYFCASSVFGLGTDTQYFGPGTRLTVL.